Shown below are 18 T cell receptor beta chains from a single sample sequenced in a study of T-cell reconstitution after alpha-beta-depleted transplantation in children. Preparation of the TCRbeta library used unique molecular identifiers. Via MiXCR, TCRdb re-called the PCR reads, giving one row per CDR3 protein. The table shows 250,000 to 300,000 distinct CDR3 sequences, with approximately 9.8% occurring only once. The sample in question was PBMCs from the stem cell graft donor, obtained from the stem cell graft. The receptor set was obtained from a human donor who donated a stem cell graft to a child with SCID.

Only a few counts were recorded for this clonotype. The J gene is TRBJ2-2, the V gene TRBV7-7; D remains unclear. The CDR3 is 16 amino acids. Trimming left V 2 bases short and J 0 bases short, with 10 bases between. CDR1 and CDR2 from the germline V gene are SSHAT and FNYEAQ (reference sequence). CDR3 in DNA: TGTGCCAGCAGCTTACAAACAGCCTCGAACACCGGGGAGCTGTTTTTT. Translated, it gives CASSLQTASNTGELFF.

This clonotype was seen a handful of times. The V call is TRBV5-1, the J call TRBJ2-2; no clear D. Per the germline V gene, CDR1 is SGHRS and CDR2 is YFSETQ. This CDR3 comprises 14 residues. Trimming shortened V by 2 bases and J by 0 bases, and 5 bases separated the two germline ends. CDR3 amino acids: CASSLRPNTGELFF. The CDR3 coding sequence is TGCGCCAGCAGCTTAAGACCGAACACCGGGGAGCTGTTTTTT.

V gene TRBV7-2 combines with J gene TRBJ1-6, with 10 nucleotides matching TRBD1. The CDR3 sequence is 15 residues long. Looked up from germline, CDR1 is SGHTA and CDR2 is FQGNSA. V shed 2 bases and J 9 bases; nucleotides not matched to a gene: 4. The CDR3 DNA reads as TGTGCCAGCAGCTTATCGGGGACAGGGGTTTCACCCCTCCACTTT. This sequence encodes CASSLSGTGVSPLHF.

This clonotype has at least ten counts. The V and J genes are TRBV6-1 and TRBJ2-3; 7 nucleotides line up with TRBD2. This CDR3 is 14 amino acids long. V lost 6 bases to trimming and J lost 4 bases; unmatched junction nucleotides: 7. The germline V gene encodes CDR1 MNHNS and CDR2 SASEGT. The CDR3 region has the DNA TGTGCCAGCAGGGTCGGACTAGTTCCAGATACGCAGTATTTT. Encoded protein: CASRVGLVPDTQYF.

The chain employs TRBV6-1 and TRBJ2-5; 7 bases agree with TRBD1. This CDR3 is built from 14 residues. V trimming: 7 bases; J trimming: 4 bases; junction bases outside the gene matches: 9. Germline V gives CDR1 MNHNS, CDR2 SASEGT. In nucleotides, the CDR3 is TGTGCCAGCAAAATAACAGGGGCGGCAGAGACCCAGTACTTC. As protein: CASKITGAAETQYF.

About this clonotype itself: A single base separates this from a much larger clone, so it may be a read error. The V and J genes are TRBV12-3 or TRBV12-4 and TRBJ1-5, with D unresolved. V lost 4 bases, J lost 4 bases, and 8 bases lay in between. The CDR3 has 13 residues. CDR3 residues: CASSSSQNQPQHF. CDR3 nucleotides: TGTGCCAGCAGTTCGTCTCAAAATCAGCCCCAGCATTTT.

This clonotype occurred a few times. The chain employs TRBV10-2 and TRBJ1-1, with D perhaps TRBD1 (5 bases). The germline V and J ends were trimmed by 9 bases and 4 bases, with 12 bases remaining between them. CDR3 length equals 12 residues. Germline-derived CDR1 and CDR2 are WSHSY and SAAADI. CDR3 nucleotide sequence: TGCGCCAGTGGCAGGGCGGGCACTGAAGCTTTCTTT. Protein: CASGRAGTEAFF.

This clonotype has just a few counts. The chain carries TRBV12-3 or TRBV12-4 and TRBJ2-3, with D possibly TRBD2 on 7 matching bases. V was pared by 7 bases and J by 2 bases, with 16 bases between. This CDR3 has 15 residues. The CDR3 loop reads CASTDSGGPTDTQYF. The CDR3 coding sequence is TGTGCCAGCACTGATTCGGGGGGCCCCACAGATACGCAGTATTTT.

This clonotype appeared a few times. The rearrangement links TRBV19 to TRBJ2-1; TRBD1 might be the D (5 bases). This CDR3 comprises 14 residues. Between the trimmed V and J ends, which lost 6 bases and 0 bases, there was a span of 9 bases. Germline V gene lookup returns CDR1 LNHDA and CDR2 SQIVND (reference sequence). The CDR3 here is CASRWTSSYNEQFF. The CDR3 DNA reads TGTGCCAGTAGATGGACAAGCTCCTACAATGAGCAGTTCTTC.

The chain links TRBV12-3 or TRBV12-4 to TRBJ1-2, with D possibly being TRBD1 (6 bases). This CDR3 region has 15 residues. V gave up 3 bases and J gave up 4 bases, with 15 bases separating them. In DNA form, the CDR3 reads TGTGCCAGCAGTTTTAGAGGCAGGGGCCGCTATGGCTACACCTTC. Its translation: CASSFRGRGRYGYTF.

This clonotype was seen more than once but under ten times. The CDR3 protein is CASTKQGTGTDTQYF. CDR3 coding DNA: TGTGCCAGCACCAAACAGGGGACAGGGACAGATACGCAGTATTTT. The V and J genes are TRBV3-1 and TRBJ2-3, with 9 nucleotides matching TRBD1. V was clipped by 7 bases and J by 3 bases; unmatched bases: 8. Germline values: CDR1 LGHDT, CDR2 YNNKEL (reference sequence). The CDR3 has 15 amino acids.

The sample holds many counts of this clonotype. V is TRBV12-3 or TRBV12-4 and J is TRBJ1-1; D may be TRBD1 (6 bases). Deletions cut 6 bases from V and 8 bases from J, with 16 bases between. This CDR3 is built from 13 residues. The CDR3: CASSPGWGQEAFF. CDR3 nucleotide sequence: TGTGCCAGCAGCCCTGGGTGGGGGCAAGAAGCTTTCTTT.

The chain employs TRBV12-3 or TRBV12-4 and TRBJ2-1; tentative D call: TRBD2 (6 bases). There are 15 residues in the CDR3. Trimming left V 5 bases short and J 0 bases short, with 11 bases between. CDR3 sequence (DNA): TGTGCCAGCAGTATAACAGCGGGCTCCTACAATGAGCAGTTCTTC. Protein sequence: CASSITAGSYNEQFF.

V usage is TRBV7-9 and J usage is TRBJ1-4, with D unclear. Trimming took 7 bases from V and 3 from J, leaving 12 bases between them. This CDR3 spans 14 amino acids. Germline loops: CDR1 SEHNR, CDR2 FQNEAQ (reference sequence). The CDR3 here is CASIAWRANEKLFF. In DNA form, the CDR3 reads TGTGCCAGCATCGCTTGGCGGGCTAATGAAAAACTGTTTTTT.

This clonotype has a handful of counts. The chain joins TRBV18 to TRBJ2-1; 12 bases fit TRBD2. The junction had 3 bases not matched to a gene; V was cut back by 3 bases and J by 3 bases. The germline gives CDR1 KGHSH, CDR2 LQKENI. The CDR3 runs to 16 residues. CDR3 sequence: CASSPTSGGIYNEQFF. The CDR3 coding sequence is TGTGCCAGCTCACCGACTAGCGGGGGAATCTACAATGAGCAGTTCTTC. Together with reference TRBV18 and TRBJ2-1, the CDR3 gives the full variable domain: NAGVMQNPRHLVRRRGQEARLRCSPMKGHSHVYWYRQLPEEGLKFMVYLQKENIIDESGMPKERFSAEFPKEGPSILRIQQVVRGDSAAYFCASSPTSGGIYNEQFFGPGTRLTVL.

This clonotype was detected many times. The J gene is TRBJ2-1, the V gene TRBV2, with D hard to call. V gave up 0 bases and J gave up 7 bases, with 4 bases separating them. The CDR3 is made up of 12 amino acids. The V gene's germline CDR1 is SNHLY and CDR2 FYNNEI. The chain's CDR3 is CASSEALNEQFF. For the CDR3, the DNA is TGTGCCAGCAGTGAAGCGCTAAATGAGCAGTTCTTC.

CDR3 coding DNA: TGCGCCAGCAGCTTGGAGTCGGGAGCGGCTTTCTTT. Protein: CASSLESGAAFF. The rearrangement joins TRBV5-1 to TRBJ1-1, with D uncertain. CDR1 and CDR2 (germline): SGHRS, YFSETQ. V lost 0 bases, J lost 11 bases, and 11 bases lay in between. This CDR3 has 12 residues.

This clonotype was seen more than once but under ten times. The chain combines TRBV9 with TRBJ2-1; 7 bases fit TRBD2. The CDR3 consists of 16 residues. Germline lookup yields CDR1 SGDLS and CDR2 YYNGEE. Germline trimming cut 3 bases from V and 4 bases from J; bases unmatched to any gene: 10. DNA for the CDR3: TGTGCCAGCAGCGCCGACCCGGGGGGTGGATACAATGAGCAGTTCTTC. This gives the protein CASSADPGGGYNEQFF.